The clone carrying this TCR beta chain was seen many times. These data originate in a study of regulatory T cells in long-lasting Graves disease. TCR beta libraries were built with iRepertoire HTBI primers and Arm-PCR of CDR3 regions. TCRdb analysed the multiplex PCR reads with MiXCR anew, one entry per CDR3 protein. This sample has a few hundred thousand distinct CDR3 sequences, with about 15% found just once. The time point here: newly diagnosed GD, antithyroid drugs for less than 3 months. The authors made the TCR library using RNA they extracted from PBMCs. The sample was also linked to a second study, of T cells in Graves' hyperthyroidism and ophthalmopathy. This second report adds: The patients, who ranged from 18 to 65 in age, presented with newly diagnosed hyperthyroidism lasting under 2 months.

This material consisted of peripheral blood mononuclear cells (PBMCs), taken at new diagnosis, from a patient treated with antithyroid drugs. The clonotype originates from a woman between 45 and 60 years old with Graves disease.

CDR3 amino acids: CASPPNSLAGVGEQYF. CDR3 DNA: TGTGCCAGCCCCCCCAATTCCCTAGCGGGAGTTGGTGAGCAGTACTTC. The chain combines TRBV28 with TRBJ2-7; 10 bases line up with TRBD2. Per germline, CDR1 MDHEN and CDR2 SYDVKM. The ends lost 8 bases at V and 7 bases at J; junction bases unmatched: 17. The CDR3 sequence is 16 residues long.